This is a list of T cell receptor beta chains from one sample in a study of T-cell memory formation after mild COVID-19. TCRdb re-analysed the 5' RACE reads in MiXCR, keeping a single row per CDR3 protein. Of 160,000 or so distinct CDR3 sequences listed, roughly 30% are singletons. The source material was PBMCs or a T cell subset sorted from them (not recorded which). Receptors originate from an adult woman who had mild COVID-19 (a few samples of this study predate the infection). Cell type and time point are not known. Each CDR3 is given with its conserved first and last residue. The D gene is left open where the match is weak. Rows may omit the clone size; those that give it use once, few, many or a size class.

v_call	cdr3_length	j_call	d_call	clone_size	cdr3_nt	cdr3_aa
TRBV20-1	16	TRBJ1-3	NA	few	TGCAGTGCTAGAAATCCAGGGGTTCACTCTGGAAACACCATATATTTT	CSARNPGVHSGNTIYF
TRBV3-1	14	TRBJ2-3	NA	NA	TGTGCCAGCACCCTCGGCGAAAGCACAGATACGCAGTATTTT	CASTLGESTDTQYF
TRBV29-1	14	TRBJ2-1	NA	few	TGCAGCGCTCCACGCGGGTCGGGGTACAATGAGCAGTTCTTC	CSAPRGSGYNEQFF
TRBV20-1	14	TRBJ1-1	TRBD1	few	TGCAGTGCTAGGGAGGGGGCGACGAACACTGAAGCTTTCTTT	CSAREGATNTEAFF
TRBV3-1	14	TRBJ2-1	NA	few	TGTGCCAGCAGCCAAGTGTCAGGGGAAAATGAGCAGTTCTTC	CASSQVSGENEQFF
TRBV7-2	15	TRBJ2-5	NA	NA	TGTGCCAGCAGCTTACGAGGGATCCTTCAAGAGACCCAGTACTTC	CASSLRGILQETQYF
TRBV5-1	17	TRBJ2-6	NA	few	TGCGCCAGCAGCTTGGGTCGGGGTTCAAGAGGGGCCAACGTCCTGACTTTC	CASSLGRGSRGANVLTF
TRBV12-3/TRBV12-4	14	TRBJ1-2	NA	NA	TGTGCCAGCAGCGCTGGAGACGGACTCTATGGCTACACCTTC	CASSAGDGLYGYTF
TRBV6-1	14	TRBJ2-5	NA	NA	TGTGCCAGCAGTGAAGGGAGGAGGGTAGAGACCCAGTACTTC	CASSEGRRVETQYF
TRBV5-5	17	TRBJ1-5	NA	few	TGTGCCAGCAGCTTGATAGTAGGGCAGAGTAGCAATCAGCCCCAGCATTTT	CASSLIVGQSSNQPQHF
TRBV20-1	14	TRBJ2-1	TRBD1	few	TGCAGTGCTCAAGACAGGGGGCTAGGTAATGAGCAGTTCTTC	CSAQDRGLGNEQFF
TRBV5-1	15	TRBJ2-1	TRBD2	NA	TGCGCCAGCAGCCTGACTAGCGGGGAGTGGAATGAGCAGTTCTTC	CASSLTSGEWNEQFF
TRBV6-5	14	TRBJ2-1	NA	NA	TGTGCCAGCAGTTACGGCGGGACGGGAAATGAGCAGTTCTTC	CASSYGGTGNEQFF
TRBV5-1	14	TRBJ1-2	TRBD1	few	TGCGCCAGCAGCGAGAGGACAGGGGCGAACGGCTACACCTTC	CASSERTGANGYTF
TRBV18	15	TRBJ2-7	NA	once	TGTGCCAGCTCACCCTACGGGACTGCATCCTACGAGCAGTACTTC	CASSPYGTASYEQYF
TRBV27	14	TRBJ2-1	NA	NA	TGTGCCAGCAGTCCACTGCTCAGGGGCCATGAGCAGTTCTTC	CASSPLLRGHEQFF
TRBV4-3	19	TRBJ2-7	TRBD2	NA	TGCGCCAGCAGCCAAGATAGACTAGCGGGAGTCCTGAGCTCCTACGAGCAGTACTTC	CASSQDRLAGVLSSYEQYF
TRBV5-1	16	TRBJ2-1	TRBD2	NA	TGCGCCAGCAGCTTGGTAGCGGGAGTGGGCTACAATGAGCAGTTCTTC	CASSLVAGVGYNEQFF
TRBV5-1	14	TRBJ1-4	NA	NA	TGCGCCAGCAGCTTCGAGTCAGCCAATGAAAAACTGTTTTTT	CASSFESANEKLFF
TRBV27	12	TRBJ2-3	NA	few	TGTGCCAGCGGCCCCCCCACAGATACGCAGTATTTT	CASGPPTDTQYF
TRBV11-2	13	TRBJ2-7	NA	NA	TGTGCCAGCAGCCCAGCACCGGACAGAGCACAGTACTTC	CASSPAPDRAQYF
TRBV6-4	14	TRBJ1-1	NA	NA	TGTGCCAGCAGTGACGGCGAGGGGGGAACTGAAGCTTTCTTT	CASSDGEGGTEAFF
TRBV11-2	18	TRBJ1-3	TRBD1	NA	TGTGCCAGCAGCTTCCTCTTCGGACAGGGGGCTTTTGGAAACACCATATATTTT	CASSFLFGQGAFGNTIYF
TRBV6-6	14	TRBJ2-1	NA	NA	TGTGCCAGCAGTTACCCCGGAGGGAACAATGAGCAGTTCTTC	CASSYPGGNNEQFF
TRBV23-1	13	TRBJ1-5	NA	few	TGCGCCAGCAGTGCGGACAGACCTGAGCCCCAGCATTTT	CASSADRPEPQHF
TRBV5-1	14	TRBJ2-7	NA	NA	TGCGCCAGCAGCCCTCCGGGACAAAACTACGAGCAGTACTTC	CASSPPGQNYEQYF
TRBV7-9	19	TRBJ2-1	TRBD2	NA	TGTGCCAGCAGCAATGGACTAGCGGGATCCGTAAGCTCCTACAATGAGCAGTTCTTC	CASSNGLAGSVSSYNEQFF
TRBV7-9	14	TRBJ2-7	NA	few	TGTGCCAGCAGCTTAGACCTCAACCCGAACGAGCAGTACTTC	CASSLDLNPNEQYF
TRBV11-2	18	TRBJ1-4	TRBD1	once	TGTGCCAGCAGCTCCAAGACAGGGATGCTTTCGAGGCGTGAAAAACTGTTTTTT	CASSSKTGMLSRREKLFF
TRBV18	19	TRBJ2-3	TRBD2	once	TGTGCCAGCTCACCAATCGTGGGACTAGCAGACGGCGGCGTGGATACGCAGTATTTT	CASSPIVGLADGGVDTQYF
TRBV30	15	TRBJ2-6	NA	NA	TGTGCCTGGAGCCCGGGAGTCTCTGGGGACAACGTCCTGACTTTC	CAWSPGVSGDNVLTF
TRBV5-1	14	TRBJ1-1	TRBD1	NA	TGCGCCAGCAGCTTACAGGGGATAAGGACTGAAGCTTTCTTT	CASSLQGIRTEAFF
TRBV7-9	14	TRBJ1-1	NA	NA	TGTGCCAGCAGCCCCAGATTAGAGAACACTGAAGCTTTCTTT	CASSPRLENTEAFF
TRBV18	16	TRBJ2-3	TRBD2	many	TGTGCCAGCTCACCGACTAGCGGGAGTATCACAGATACGCAGTATTTT	CASSPTSGSITDTQYF
TRBV21-1	17	TRBJ1-3	NA	NA	TGTGCCAGCAGCAAAATTGACAGGGCGTACTCTGGAAACACCATATATTTT	CASSKIDRAYSGNTIYF